This T cell receptor (beta chain) was recorded in a study of T-cell reconstitution after alpha-beta-depleted transplantation in children. Concerning this clonotype: Its specificity is not known.

This CDR3 region has 16 residues. J lost 1 base, V lost 0 bases, and 3 bases had no gene match. Germline CDR1 is SGDLS and CDR2 is YYNGEE. Regarding the study as a whole: There were reportedly several hundred expanded graft clones from which alpha-beta T cells came about two months after transplant.

TCRbeta library construction was performed incorporating unique molecular identifiers. TCRdb independently ran MiXCR on the PCR reads; one entry per CDR3 protein. The data show 500,000 to 650,000 distinct CDR3 sequences, with 13% seen just once and about 2% held by the top ten. The sequenced sample was PBMCs, mostly from graft donor cells, obtained 360 days after TCRalphabeta/CD19-depleted stem cell transplant. The TCR comes from a male patient younger than 18 who had a stem cell transplant for acute myeloid leukemia, so the T cells may come from the graft donor. This chain connects TRBV9 to TRBJ2-1; 8 bases line up with TRBD2. The CDR3 region is CASSVAGGFSYNEQFF. The CDR3, as DNA: TGTGCCAGCAGCGTAGCGGGAGGGTTTTCCTACAATGAGCAGTTCTTC.